This TCR beta chain appears in the sequencing data of a study of T cells in Graves' hyperthyroidism and ophthalmopathy. Thyroid ultrasound, orbital computed tomography, clinical symptoms, and serum thyroxine and TRAb underpinned diagnoses. Fresh peripheral blood, 7.5 to 10 ml of it, supplied the PBMCs. RNA transcripts gave rise to amplified TCR beta CDR3 regions. Primed by the HTBI set, a first-round RT-PCR was run on the TCR CDR3. TCRdb processed the multiplex PCR reads anew with MiXCR; each CDR3 protein has one entry. The sample holds about 620,000 distinct CDR3 sequences, about 16% seen once. There are many counts of this clonotype. The antigen is undetermined. Broader study findings: From stable hyperthyroidism, ophthalmopathy was set apart by a 13 V-J model. Blood held most thyroid clonotypes expanded above 0.001 frequency.

The sequenced sample was blood. The TCR sequence derives from a woman aged 25 to 45 with Graves' hyperthyroidism.

CDR3 region: CASSQGYEDQPQHF. Here the CDR3 DNA reads TGTGCCAGCAGTCAGGGGTATGAGGATCAGCCCCAGCATTTT. The V and J genes are TRBV12-3 or TRBV12-4 and TRBJ1-5; possibly TRBD1 for D (6 bases). Trimming stripped 5 bases from V and 5 bases from J, with 13 bases between. This CDR3 region has 14 residues.